One T cell receptor beta chain is described in this entry. This specimen belongs to a study of blood T cell repertoires in COVID-19. Looking at the study overall: The study drew acute and convalescent COVID-19 samples from the United States, Italy and Spain.

Original handling: Reference gene primer amplification in the assay estimated nucleated cell counts. This table comes from immunoSEQ multiplex PCR, and its TCRdb copy is limited to in-frame clones, with some not included. V and J calls plus clone size are reproduced from that table; the DNA served to infer D and trimming. The table lists around 83,000 clones, roughly 91% of them singletons, with around 13% in the top ten. With 0 bases removed from V and 5 bases from J, the gap between germline ends came to 10 bases. CDR1 is MNHEY, CDR2 SVGAGI, per germline. This CDR3 contains 14 residues. Sequencing was performed on peripheral blood. The TCR originated in a man aged 70-80 years with active or convalescent COVID-19. This sequence joins TRBV6-5 and TRBJ1-1; no firm D call. The CDR3 protein is CASSYSMAGTEAFF. The CDR3 nucleotides are TGTGCCAGCAGTTACTCGATGGCCGGGACTGAAGCTTTCTTT.